This T cell receptor beta chain was documented in a study of blood T cells in healthy people across ages. Overall study findings and caveats: Donors of long life had a larger count of naive CD4+ cells and greater diversity than aged donors. Roughly linear age-related decline in beta diversity appeared, significant by age 40.

Peripheral blood was drawn, approximately 9.5 milliliters per donor. Points on this clonotype: Its antigen is as yet unknown.

A second PCR of roughly 7 to 11 cycles used a sample-barcoded 5' primer and a J-beta primer mix. MiXCR, run by TCRdb on the 5' RACE reads, gives a single entry per CDR3 protein. The repertoire includes about 1.6 million distinct CDR3 sequences, roughly 30% of them detected once, and roughly 12% sits in the top ten. This TCR was recovered from a woman aged 30 to 39 in good health. The specimen sequenced was blood.

CDR3 loop: CASRGRPGPYEQYF. The CDR3 DNA reads as TGCGCCTCCCGGGGACGCCCAGGACCCTACGAGCAGTACTTC. This rearrangement joins TRBV5-1 to TRBJ2-7; D might be TRBD1 or TRBD2, each matching 5 bases. The CDR3 runs to 14 residues. In germline, CDR1 is SGHRS, CDR2 YFSETQ. The germline V and J ends were trimmed by 10 bases and 2 bases, with 19 bases remaining between them.